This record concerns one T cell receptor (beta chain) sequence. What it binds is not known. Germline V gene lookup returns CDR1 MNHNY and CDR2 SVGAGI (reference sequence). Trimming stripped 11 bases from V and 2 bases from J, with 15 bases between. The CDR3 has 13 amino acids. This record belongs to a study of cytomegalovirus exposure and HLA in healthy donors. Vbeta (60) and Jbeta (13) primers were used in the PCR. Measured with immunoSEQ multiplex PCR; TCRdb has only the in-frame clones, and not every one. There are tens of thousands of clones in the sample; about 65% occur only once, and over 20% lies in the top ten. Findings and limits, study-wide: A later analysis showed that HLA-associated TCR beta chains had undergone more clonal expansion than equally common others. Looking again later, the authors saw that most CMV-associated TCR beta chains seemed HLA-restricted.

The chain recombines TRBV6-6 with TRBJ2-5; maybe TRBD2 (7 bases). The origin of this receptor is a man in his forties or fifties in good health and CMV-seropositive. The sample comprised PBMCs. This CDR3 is CAAGRGPQETQYF. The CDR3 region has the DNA TGTGCCGCCGGGCGGGGGCCACAAGAGACCCAGTACTTC.